Here is one T cell receptor beta chain with its context. Which antigen it targets is not known. The missing conserved phenylalanine or tryptophan at the end of this CDR3 makes a read error likely. Stable Graves' hyperthyroidism was defined as the absence of progression to ophthalmopathy over 18 months of follow-up. The hyperthyroidism patients were between 18 and 65 years old and newly diagnosed, with a disease duration of less than 2 months. Any patient with an uncontrolled infection, another autoimmune disease, pregnancy or lactation was excluded. Diagnoses relied on clinical symptoms, serum thyroxine and TRAb, thyroid ultrasound and orbital computed tomography. Total RNA was extracted using Trizol reagent, and RNA quality was assessed on an Agilent 2100 Bioanalyzer. The entry originates in a study of T cells in Graves' hyperthyroidism and ophthalmopathy (dated by TCRdb to the late 2010s). With regard to the full study: TCR V-J signatures able to tell the groups apart were searched for in a discovery cohort of 90 to 100 patients, of whom under 45 had Graves' ophthalmopathy and more than 55 had stable Graves' hyperthyroidism. The paper describes TCR Vbeta CDR3 sequencing of 135 peripheral blood samples, made up of under 50 ophthalmopathy patients, 70 to 80 hyperthyroidism patients and roughly 17 progressor patients. The study also compared thyroid tissue and blood T-cell repertoires from five or six Graves' hyperthyroidism patients. The approximately 98 discovery patients were randomly divided into training and test sets at a 7:3 ratio. After blood sampling, hyperthyroidism patients were treated with methimazole at a starting dose of 30 mg daily, and ophthalmopathy patients were treated with high-dose intravenous methylprednisolone. Prospective prediction of ophthalmopathy was tested in an independent validation cohort of 18 hyperthyroidism patients and 17 patients who later progressed to ophthalmopathy. Findings and caveats that apply to the study as a whole: In validation, the model predicted progression to ophthalmopathy with approximately 70% sensitivity and roughly 72% specificity, a median of approximately 6.7 months before onset. Ophthalmopathy was separated from stable hyperthyroidism by a 13 V-J signature model, with about 86% sensitivity and about 81% specificity obtained in cross-validation and 80%/75% obtained in testing. Blood samples also contained most of the expanded thyroid clonotypes (frequency above 0.001), which suggests that blood repertoires may reflect thyroid immune responses. Sample size was not statistically predetermined, and investigators were not blinded to group allocation.

Including both end residues, the CDR3 is 13 amino acids long. Only the CDR3 region is kept as DNA, spanning 39 bases read in frame from base 1. Trimming takes 6 bases from V and 8 bases from J, and the germline ends sit 16 bases apart. The TCR beta CDR3 regions were amplified from RNA transcripts. The first round of RT-PCR for the TCR CDR3 was performed with the HTBI primer set and the Qiagen OneStep RT-PCR kit. A second multiplex PCR round built the libraries, followed by size selection and purification. Sequencing of the libraries was done on an Illumina HiSeq2000 using paired-end 100 bp reads. Per the source publication's procedure: SOAPnuke was used to process the raw data, throwing out any read that contained adapters or uncalled bases, had a mean Phred below 15, or lacked an exact constant-primer or identifier match. High-quality paired reads were merged with COPE v1.2.5, and unique nucleotide sequences were defined as clonotypes. Clonotypes were aligned to IMGT TRBV, TRBD and TRBJ reference segments using MiTCR v1.1. Analysis was restricted to V-J combinations with a frequency above 0.0001, which covered just over 98% of repertoires. The TCS score was defined as F50 (clonal expansion) divided by E x V (chaos), with BLOSUM62-based TCRdist calculated between CDR3 peptides within each V-J. Welch's t-statistics and random forest reduced roughly 540 V-J features to 13, which were used in a naive Bayes classifier (R e1071). The similarity between thyroid and blood repertoires was quantified using the Morisita-Horn index. In-frame beta chains were kept once TCRdb had trimmed the public reads at Q25 with fastp and called clones with MiXCR. Entries that share a CDR3 protein sequence are merged under the most common genes and DNA. The V and J calls follow TCRdb's processing rather than the paper's. The sample contains roughly 100,000 distinct CDR3 sequences, roughly 39% of them found a single time. The ten largest make up roughly a tenth of the sample.

The TCR sequence derives from a woman aged 25 to 39 with Graves' hyperthyroidism. Recombination linked TRBV12-3 or TRBV12-4 to TRBJ1-2, with no reliable assignment of the D segment. The sample taken for sequencing was peripheral blood or thyroid tissue (not recorded which). The sequenced DNA is TGTGCCAGCAGGCCCGGAAGGGATGGGGGCTACACCCTC. The translation is CASRPGRDGGYTL.